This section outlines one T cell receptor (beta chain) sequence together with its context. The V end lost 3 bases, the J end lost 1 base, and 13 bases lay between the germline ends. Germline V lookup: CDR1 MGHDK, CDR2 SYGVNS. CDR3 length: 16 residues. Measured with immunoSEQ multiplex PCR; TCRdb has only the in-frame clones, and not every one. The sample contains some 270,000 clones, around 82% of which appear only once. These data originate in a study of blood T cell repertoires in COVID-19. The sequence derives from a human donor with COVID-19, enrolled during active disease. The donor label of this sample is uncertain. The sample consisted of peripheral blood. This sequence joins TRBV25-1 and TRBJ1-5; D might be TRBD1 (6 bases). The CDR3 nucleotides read TGTGCCAGCAGTGATCAGGGGAATAGGAGCAATCAGCCCCAGCATTTT. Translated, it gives CASSDQGNRSNQPQHF.